This T cell receptor (beta chain) was sequenced in a study of beta chain features in type 1 diabetes. As for the study in general: Over 85,000,000 sorted cells were examined across all samples. Study-wide results and caveats: Moderate yet significant TCRB CDR3 shortening was seen in Type 1 diabetes patients in all four CD4+ subsets.

In its sample, this clone was seen once. Its antigen is still unknown. Investigators reverse transcribed all isolated RNA, so they sequenced expressed TCRB transcripts. Clones were read by immunoSEQ multiplex PCR, and TCRdb kept only the in-frame ones, dropping some. Here the sample spans a few hundred thousand clones, more than 12% being singletons. The sequence was obtained from a woman between 18 and 29 years old in good health. The sample consisted of naive CD4+ T cells from blood.

DNA of the CDR3: TGCGCCAGCAGCCATACCCGATCTGGGACAGGGAACTATGGCTACACCTTC. Protein sequence: CASSHTRSGTGNYGYTF. The chain is built from TRBV5-1 and TRBJ1-2; TRBD1 matches 9 bases. CDR3 length: 17 amino acids. V gave up 4 bases and J gave up 2 bases; unmatched junction bases: 12. CDR1 and CDR2 (germline): SGHRS, YFSETQ.